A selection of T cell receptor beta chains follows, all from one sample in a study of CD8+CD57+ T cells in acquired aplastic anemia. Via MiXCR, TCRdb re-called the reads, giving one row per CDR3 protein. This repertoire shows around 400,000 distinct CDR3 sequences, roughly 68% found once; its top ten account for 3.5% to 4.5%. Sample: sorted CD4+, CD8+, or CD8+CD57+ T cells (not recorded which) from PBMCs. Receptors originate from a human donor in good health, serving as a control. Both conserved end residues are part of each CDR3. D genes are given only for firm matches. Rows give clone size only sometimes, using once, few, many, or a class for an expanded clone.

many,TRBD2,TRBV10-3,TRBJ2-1,CAISEDLAGVNEQFF,TGTGCCATCAGTGAGGACCTAGCGGGGGTCAATGAGCAGTTCTTC
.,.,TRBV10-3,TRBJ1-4,CAIGSGAHKEKLFF,TGTGCCATCGGTTCCGGGGCGCATAAGGAAAAACTGTTTTTT
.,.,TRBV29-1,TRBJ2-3,CSVDWGDTQYF,TGCAGCGTTGATTGGGGAGATACGCAGTATTTT
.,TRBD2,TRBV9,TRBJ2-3,CASSVGPAGGADTQYF,TGTGCCAGCAGCGTAGGGCCAGCGGGAGGTGCAGATACGCAGTATTTT
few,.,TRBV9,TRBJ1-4,CASSSLRGEKLFF,TGTGCCAGCAGCTCCCTAAGGGGCGAAAAACTGTTTTTT
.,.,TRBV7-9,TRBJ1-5,CASSRIAVVQSYHF,TGTGCCAGCAGCCGAATCGCGGTAGTGCAATCCTACCATTTT
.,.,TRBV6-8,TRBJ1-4,CASSPPDPSNEKLFF,TGTGCCAGCAGTCCCCCGGACCCGAGTAATGAAAAACTGTTTTTT
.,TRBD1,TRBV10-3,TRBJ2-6,CASSELGQGYRAGANVLTF,TGTGCCAGCAGTGAGCTGGGACAGGGATATAGGGCTGGGGCCAACGTCCTGACTTTC
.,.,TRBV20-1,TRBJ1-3,CSATGRTGNTIYF,TGCAGTGCTACAGGACGGACTGGAAACACCATATATTTT
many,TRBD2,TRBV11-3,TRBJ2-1,CASSTSGGAYNEQFF,TGTGCCAGCAGCACCAGCGGGGGGGCATACAATGAGCAGTTCTTC
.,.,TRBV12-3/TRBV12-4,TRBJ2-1,CASSTHRVTGEQFF,TGTGCCAGCAGTACCCACAGGGTTACGGGTGAGCAGTTCTTC
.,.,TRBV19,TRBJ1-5,CASSLTPGQYSNQPQHF,TGTGCCAGTAGCCTAACTCCGGGACAATATAGCAATCAGCCCCAGCATTTT
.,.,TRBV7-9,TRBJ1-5,CASSPQAAGSNQPQHF,TGTGCCAGCAGCCCCCAGGCCGCGGGAAGCAATCAGCCCCAGCATTTT
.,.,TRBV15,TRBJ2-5,CATSRGGQEETQYF,TGTGCTACCAGCAGAGGGGGGCAAGAAGAGACCCAGTACTTC
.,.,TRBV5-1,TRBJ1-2,CASSLALAGGSGYGYTF,TGCGCCAGCAGCTTGGCCCTAGCGGGGGGGTCTGGCTATGGCTACACCTTC
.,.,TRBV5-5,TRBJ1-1,CASSTRSAEAFF,TGTGCCAGCAGCACGAGATCGGCTGAAGCTTTCTTT
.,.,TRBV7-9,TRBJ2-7,CASGGYAQYF,TGTGCCAGCGGGGGTTACGCGCAGTACTTC
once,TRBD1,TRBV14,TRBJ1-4,CASSMDRTHSPQLFF,TGTGCCAGCAGCATGGACAGGACCCACTCACCCCAACTGTTTTTT
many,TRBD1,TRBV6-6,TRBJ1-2,CASSPPLGQGSGYTF,TGTGCCAGCAGTCCGCCTCTAGGACAGGGGTCTGGCTACACCTTC
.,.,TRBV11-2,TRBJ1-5,CASSIELEGSGQPQHF,TGTGCCAGCAGCATCGAACTAGAGGGGTCAGGTCAGCCCCAGCATTTT
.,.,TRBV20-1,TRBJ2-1,CSARPPPNIYNEQFF,TGCAGTGCTAGACCCCCTCCGAATATTTACAATGAGCAGTTCTTC
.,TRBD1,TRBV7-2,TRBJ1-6,CASSLEGQHESPLHF,TGTGCCAGCAGCCTAGAGGGACAGCACGAGTCTCCCCTCCACTTT
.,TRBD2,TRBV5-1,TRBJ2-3,CASSTGLAGARTDTQYF,TGCGCCAGCAGCACGGGACTAGCGGGGGCCAGAACAGATACGCAGTATTTT
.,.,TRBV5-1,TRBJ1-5,CASSFSGGNQPQHF,TGCGCCAGCAGCTTTTCTGGCGGAAATCAGCCCCAGCATTTT
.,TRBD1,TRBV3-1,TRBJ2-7,CASSQADRDSYEQYF,TGTGCCAGCAGCCAAGCCGACAGGGACTCCTACGAGCAGTACTTC
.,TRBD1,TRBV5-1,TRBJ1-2,CASCPGQNYGYTF,TGTGCCAGCTGCCCGGGACAGAACTATGGCTACACCTTC
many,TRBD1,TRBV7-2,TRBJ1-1,CASSFPRTGTGLDRRAEAFF,TGTGCCAGCAGCTTCCCTCGAACTGGGACAGGACTTGATCGCCGGGCTGAAGCTTTCTTT
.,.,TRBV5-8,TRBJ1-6,CASSQGYTGNSPLHF,TGTGCCAGCAGCCAGGGGTATACAGGGAATTCACCCCTCCACTTT
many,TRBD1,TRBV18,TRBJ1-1,CASSPGGQTEAFF,TGTGCCAGCTCACCTGGGGGACAGACTGAAGCTTTCTTT
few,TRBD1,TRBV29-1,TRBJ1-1,CSVPKQGAAFF,TGCAGCGTCCCGAAACAGGGGGCAGCTTTCTTT
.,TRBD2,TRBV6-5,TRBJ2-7,CASSEGEGPYEQYF,TGTGCCAGCAGTGAAGGGGAGGGTCCCTACGAGCAGTACTTC
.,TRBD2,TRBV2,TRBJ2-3,CASSPGLAGGHTQYF,TGTGCCAGCAGTCCGGGACTAGCGGGGGGACATACGCAGTATTTT
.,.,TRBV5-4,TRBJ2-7,CASSSFGAVYEQYF,TGTGCCAGCAGCTCATTCGGCGCGGTATACGAGCAGTACTTC
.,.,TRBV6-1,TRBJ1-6,CASSVADRTVSPLHF,TGTGCCAGCAGTGTTGCTGATAGGACAGTTTCACCCCTCCACTTT
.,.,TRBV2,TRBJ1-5,CASSEETVGADQPQHF,TGTGCCAGCAGTGAAGAAACAGTGGGGGCAGATCAGCCCCAGCATTTT
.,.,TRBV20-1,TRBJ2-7,CSGGEGTYEQYF,TGCAGCGGAGGTGAGGGGACCTACGAGCAGTACTTC
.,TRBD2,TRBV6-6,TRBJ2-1,CAISLAGINEQFF,TGTGCCATCAGTCTAGCGGGAATCAATGAGCAGTTCTTC
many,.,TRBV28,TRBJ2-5,CASSTPGGPETQYF,TGTGCCAGCAGCACCCCCGGGGGGCCGGAGACCCAGTACTTC
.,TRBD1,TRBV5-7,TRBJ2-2,CASSPDRAWGEPGELFF,TGTGCCAGCAGCCCGGACAGGGCGTGGGGAGAACCCGGGGAGCTGTTTTTT
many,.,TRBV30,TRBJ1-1,CAWGGRVNTEAFF,TGTGCCTGGGGTGGGAGGGTGAACACTGAAGCTTTCTTT
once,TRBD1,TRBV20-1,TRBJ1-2,CSARDSDESNYGYTF,TGCAGTGCTCGGGACAGCGATGAGAGCAATTATGGCTACACCTTC
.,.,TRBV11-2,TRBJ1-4,CASSVVMVNEKLFF,TGTGCCAGCAGCGTAGTCATGGTTAATGAAAAACTGTTTTTT
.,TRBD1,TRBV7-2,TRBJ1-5,CATSREGDRGLLVSNQPQHF,TGTGCCACCAGCAGAGAAGGGGACAGGGGGCTTTTGGTTAGCAATCAGCCCCAGCATTTT
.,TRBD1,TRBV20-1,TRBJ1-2,CSASDPTGLAYGYTF,TGCAGTGCTAGTGATCCGACAGGGTTGGCCTATGGCTACACCTTC
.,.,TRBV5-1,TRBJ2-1,CASSLEQNGYNEQFF,TGCGCCAGCAGCTTGGAACAGAATGGCTACAATGAGCAGTTCTTC
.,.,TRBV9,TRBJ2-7,CASSVPFSGVKIHF,TGTGCCAGCAGCGTCCCCTTCTCGGGGGTCAAGATACACTTC
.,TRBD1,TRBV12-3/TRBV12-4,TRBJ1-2,CAGTGAGSGGYTF,TGTGCCGGGACAGGAGCAGGGAGTGGAGGCTACACCTTC
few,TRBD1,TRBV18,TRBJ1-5,CASSDNTGGADQPQHF,TGTGCCAGCTCCGATAATACAGGGGGCGCGGATCAGCCCCAGCATTTT
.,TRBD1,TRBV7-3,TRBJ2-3,CASSLSQGAGYQVDTQYF,TGTGCCAGCAGCTTATCTCAGGGGGCTGGCTACCAGGTCGATACGCAGTATTTT
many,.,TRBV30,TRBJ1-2,CAWSAGDEPNYGYTF,TGTGCCTGGTCGGCGGGGGACGAACCTAACTATGGCTACACCTTC